These 5 T cell receptor beta chains share one sample of origin, sequenced in a study of blood T cell repertoires in COVID-19. The method was immunoSEQ multiplex PCR; TCRdb's version includes in-frame clones alone and lacks a portion of them. The sample lists tens of thousands of clones, 65% to 80% seen once, with about 30% in the top ten. Specimen: peripheral blood. These receptors all stem from a man between 60 and 75 years old with active or convalescent COVID-19.

This clone was seen once. The genes are TRBV3-1 (or the pseudogene TRBV3-2) and TRBJ2-2; D may be TRBD2 (7 bases). Germline V lookup: CDR1 LGHDT, CDR2 YNNKEL (reference sequence). Trimming took off 6 bases at V and 0 bases at J, with 14 bases between the two ends. The CDR3 runs 16 residues. This CDR3 reads CASRGGVTTNTGELFF. CDR3 sequence (DNA): TGTGCCAGCAGAGGGGGGGTAACTACGAACACCGGGGAGCTGTTTTTT.

The V gene is TRBV15, the J gene TRBJ2-4, with TRBD1 as a possible D gene (6 bases). This CDR3 is 16 amino acids long. Germline V gives CDR1 LNHNV, CDR2 YYDKDF (reference sequence). The V end was cut by 6 bases, the J end by 0 bases, with 15 bases between. The CDR3 DNA reads as TGTGCCACCAGAACAGGGCCGGGTGCAGCCAAAAACATTCAGTACTTC. Its translation is CATRTGPGAAKNIQYF.

The chain recombines TRBV10-2 with TRBJ1-1; D remains ambiguous. Germline lookup yields CDR1 WSHSY and CDR2 SAAADI. This CDR3 has 13 amino acids. With 4 bases removed from V and 4 bases from J, the gap between germline ends came to 10 bases. CDR3 region: CASSGGLGTEAFF. The CDR3 bases are TGCGCCAGCAGTGGAGGGTTGGGCACTGAAGCTTTCTTT.

The chain is built from TRBV6-2 or TRBV6-3 and TRBJ1-2, with a possible D match to TRBD1 (5 bases). Germline V gene sequence: CDR1 MNHEY, CDR2 SVGEGT. This CDR3 region has 14 residues. The germline V and J ends were trimmed by 6 bases and 6 bases, with 17 bases remaining between them. The CDR3 DNA is TGTGCCAGCAGCCGAAGCGGGGCAATAGATGGCTACACCTTC. This encodes CASSRSGAIDGYTF.

The chain has TRBV7-9 and TRBJ1-1, with D possibly TRBD1 on 5 matching bases. This CDR3 comprises 18 residues. Germline CDR1 reads SEHNR; CDR2 reads FQNEAQ (reference sequence). V gave up 5 bases and J gave up 0 bases, with 22 bases separating them. CDR3 in amino acids: CASSTYLWGGNMNTEAFF. The CDR3, as DNA: TGTGCCAGCAGCACCTACCTCTGGGGGGGGAATATGAACACTGAAGCTTTCTTT.